This T cell receptor (beta chain) emerged from a study of blood T cells in healthy people across ages. V lost 6 bases, J lost 5 bases, and 6 bases stayed unmatched. The CDR3 is 15 residues long. CDR1 is MNHEY and CDR2 is SMNVEV in the germline V gene (reference sequence). This clonotype was counted ten times or more. A second PCR, run for roughly 7 to 12 cycles, used a sample-barcoded 5' primer plus a J-beta primer mix. TCRdb recomputed calls from the 5' RACE reads with MiXCR, one row per CDR3 protein. The data hold about 1.5 million distinct CDR3 sequences, with roughly two fifths observed a single time.

The gene calls are TRBV27 and TRBJ2-1; 11 bases agree with TRBD2. The TCR originated in a woman between 18 and 30 years old in good health. The sequenced material came from blood. The CDR3 DNA follows: TGTGCCAGCAGCCCCGGGACTAGCGGACACAATGAGCAGTTCTTC. Residues: CASSPGTSGHNEQFF.